This T cell receptor beta chain was sequenced in a study of T cell responses to AZD1222 COVID-19 vaccine. The V segment lost 4 bases and the J segment 0 bases; nucleotides outside the gene matches: 4. This CDR3 contains 14 residues. Germline-derived CDR1 and CDR2 are SGDLS and YYNGEE. TCRdb keeps only in-frame clones here, not all; method: immunoSEQ multiplex PCR. The sample has under 150,000 clones; about 90% are singletons. This chain connects TRBV9 to TRBJ2-7; TRBD1 matches at 7 bases. The specimen was peripheral blood, collected on day 0 of AZD1222 vaccination. The receptor's source is an adult in good health. The CDR3 coding sequence is TGTGCCAGCAGCAACCAGGGGGACTCCTACGAGCAGTACTTC. This encodes CASSNQGDSYEQYF. The entire variable domain, with the rest obtained from reference TRBV9 and TRBJ2-7, is as follows: DSGVTQTPKHLITATGQRVTLRCSPRSGDLSVYWYQQSLDQGLQFLIQYYNGEERAKGNILERFSAQQFPDLHSELNLSSLELGDSALYFCASSNQGDSYEQYFGPGTRLTVT.